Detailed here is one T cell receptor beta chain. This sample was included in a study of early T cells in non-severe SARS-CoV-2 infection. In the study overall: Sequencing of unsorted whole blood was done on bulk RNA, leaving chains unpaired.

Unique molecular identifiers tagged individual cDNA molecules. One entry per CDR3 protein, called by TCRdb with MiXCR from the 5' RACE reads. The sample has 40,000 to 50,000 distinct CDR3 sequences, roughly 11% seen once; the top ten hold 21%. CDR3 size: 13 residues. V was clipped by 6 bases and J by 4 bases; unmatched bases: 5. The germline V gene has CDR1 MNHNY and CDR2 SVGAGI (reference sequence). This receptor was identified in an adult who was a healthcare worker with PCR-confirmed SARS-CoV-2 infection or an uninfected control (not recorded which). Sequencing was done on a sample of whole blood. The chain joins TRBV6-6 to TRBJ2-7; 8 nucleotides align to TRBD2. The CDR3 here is CASSYTSGYEQYF. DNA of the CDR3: TGTGCCAGCAGCTATACTAGCGGTTACGAGCAGTACTTC.